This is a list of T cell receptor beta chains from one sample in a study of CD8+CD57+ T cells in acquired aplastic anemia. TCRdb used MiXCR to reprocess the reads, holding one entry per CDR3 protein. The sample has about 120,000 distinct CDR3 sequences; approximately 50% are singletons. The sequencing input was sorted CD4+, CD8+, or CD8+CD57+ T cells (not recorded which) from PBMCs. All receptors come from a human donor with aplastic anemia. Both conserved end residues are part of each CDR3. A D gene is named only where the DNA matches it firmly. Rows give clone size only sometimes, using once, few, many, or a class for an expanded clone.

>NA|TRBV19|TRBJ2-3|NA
CASKLGGTDTQYF
TGTGCCAGTAAGCTAGGTGGCACAGATACGCAGTATTTT
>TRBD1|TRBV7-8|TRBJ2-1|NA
CASSTLTGGDNEQFF
TGTGCCAGCAGCACCCTGACAGGGGGGGACAATGAGCAGTTCTTC
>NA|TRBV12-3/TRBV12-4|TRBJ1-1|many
CASSLVAGSPEAFF
TGTGCCAGCAGTTTGGTCGCGGGCAGTCCTGAAGCTTTCTTT
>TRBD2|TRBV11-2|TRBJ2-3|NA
CASSLWWLADQYF
TGTGCCAGCAGCTTATGGTGGCTAGCGGATCAGTATTTT
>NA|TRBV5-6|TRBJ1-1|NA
CASSLVQVLNTEAFF
TGTGCCAGCAGCTTGGTTCAGGTCTTGAACACTGAAGCTTTCTTT
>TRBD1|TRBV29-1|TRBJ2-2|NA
CSVETGGAGMAGELFF
TGCAGCGTTGAAACAGGGGGCGCAGGTATGGCCGGGGAGCTGTTTTTT
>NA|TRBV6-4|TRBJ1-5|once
CASSEYVNQPQHF
TGTGCCAGCAGTGAATACGTCAATCAGCCCCAGCATTTT
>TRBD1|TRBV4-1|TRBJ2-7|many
CASSWGGTGGIEQYF
TGCGCCAGCAGCTGGGGGGGGACAGGGGGGATCGAGCAGTACTTC
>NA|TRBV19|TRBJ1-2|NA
CASSIAEGGYGYTF
TGTGCCAGTAGTATCGCTGAGGGCGGCTATGGCTACACCTTC
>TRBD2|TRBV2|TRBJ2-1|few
CASSDGLAGGRSINEQFF
TGTGCCAGCAGTGACGGGCTAGCGGGGGGGCGATCTATCAATGAGCAGTTCTTC